The 2 T cell receptor beta chains given below trace back to one sample, sequenced in a study of T and B cells in COVID-19 patients. Multiplex PCR with BIOMED2 TRB-A/B primer pools amplified TRB rearrangements. TCRdb reanalysed the multiplex PCR reads using MiXCR and keeps one entry per CDR3 protein. The repertoire consists of roughly 16,000 distinct CDR3 sequences, with roughly 31% occurring once and the leading ten covering over 1%. From blood, about 240-550 ng of genomic DNA served as TRB template. The sequenced sample consisted of blood. These receptors came from a human donor who had recovered from COVID-19.

The chain carries TRBV6-1 and TRBJ2-1; 13 nucleotides align to TRBD2. This CDR3 is 15 amino acids long. The ends lost 6 bases at V and 8 bases at J; junction bases unmatched: 7. CDR1 MNHNS and CDR2 SASEGT come from the germline V gene. The CDR3 sequence is CASSRLAGGGDEQFF. In DNA, the CDR3 is TGTGCCAGCAGCCGACTAGCGGGGGGTGGCGATGAGCAGTTCTTC.

Sample share makes this clonotype medium-sized. The chain joins TRBV30 to TRBJ2-7; D is uncertain. Germline V lookup: CDR1 GTSNPN, CDR2 SVGIG (reference sequence). The CDR3 is 13 amino acids. The ends were cut back, 3 bases at V and 4 bases at J, with 13 bases in the middle. The CDR3 region has the DNA TGTGCCTGGAGACCCACCACCTTTTACGAGCAGTACTTC. Encoded protein: CAWRPTTFYEQYF.